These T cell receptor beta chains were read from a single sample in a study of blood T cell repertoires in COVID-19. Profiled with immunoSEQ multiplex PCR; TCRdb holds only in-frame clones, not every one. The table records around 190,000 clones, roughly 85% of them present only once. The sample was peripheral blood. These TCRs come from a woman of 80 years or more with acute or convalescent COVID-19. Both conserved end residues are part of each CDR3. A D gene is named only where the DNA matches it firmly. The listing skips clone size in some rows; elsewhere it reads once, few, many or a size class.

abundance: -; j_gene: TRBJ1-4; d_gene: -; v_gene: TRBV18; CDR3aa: CASSPGENEKLFF; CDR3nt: TGTGCCAGCTCACCAGGGGAGAATGAAAAACTGTTTTTT
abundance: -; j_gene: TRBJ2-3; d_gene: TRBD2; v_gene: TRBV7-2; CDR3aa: CASSLERDFSTDTQYF; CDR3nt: TGTGCCAGCAGCTTAGAGCGGGACTTCAGCACAGATACGCAGTATTTT
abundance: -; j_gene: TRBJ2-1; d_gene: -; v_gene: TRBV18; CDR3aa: CASSPPGKTYNEQFF; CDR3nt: TGTGCCAGCTCACCACCCGGGAAGACCTACAATGAGCAGTTCTTC
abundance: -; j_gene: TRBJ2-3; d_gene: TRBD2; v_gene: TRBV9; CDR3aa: CASSFRTSGITDTQYF; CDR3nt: TGTGCCAGCAGCTTTCGGACTAGCGGGATCACAGATACGCAGTATTTT
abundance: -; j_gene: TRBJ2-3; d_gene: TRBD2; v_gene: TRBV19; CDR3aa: CASSIKTWTREDTQYF; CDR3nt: TGTGCCAGTAGTATTAAGACCTGGACTAGGGAGGATACGCAGTATTTT
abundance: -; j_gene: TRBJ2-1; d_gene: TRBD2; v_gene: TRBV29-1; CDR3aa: CSVEFLITSGIYNEQFF; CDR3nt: TGCAGCGTTGAATTCTTAATTACTAGCGGGATCTACAATGAGCAGTTCTTC
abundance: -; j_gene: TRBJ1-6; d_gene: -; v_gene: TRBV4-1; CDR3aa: CASSPRVPVYNSPLHF; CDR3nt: TGCGCCAGCAGCCCCAGGGTTCCTGTCTATAATTCACCCCTCCACTTT
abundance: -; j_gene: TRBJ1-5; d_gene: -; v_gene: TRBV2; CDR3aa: CASSKNRDKGNQPQHF; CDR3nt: TGTGCCAGCAGTAAGAACCGGGACAAGGGCAATCAGCCCCAGCATTTT
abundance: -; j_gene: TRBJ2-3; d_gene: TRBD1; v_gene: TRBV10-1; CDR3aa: CASSSFRQGGDTQYF; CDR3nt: TGCGCCAGCAGTTCCTTTCGACAGGGCGGGGATACGCAGTATTTT
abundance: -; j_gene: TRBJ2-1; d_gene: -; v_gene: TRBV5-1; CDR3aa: CASSQGYRGNEQFF; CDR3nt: TGCGCCAGTTCACAGGGTTATCGTGGCAATGAGCAGTTCTTC
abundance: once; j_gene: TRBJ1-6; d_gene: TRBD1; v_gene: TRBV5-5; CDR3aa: CASSLVGTANSPLHF; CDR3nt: TGTGCCAGCAGCTTGGTAGGGACAGCAAATTCACCCCTCCACTTT
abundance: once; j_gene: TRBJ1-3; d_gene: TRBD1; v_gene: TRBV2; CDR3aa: CARGTAGNTIYF; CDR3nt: TGTGCCAGAGGGACAGCTGGAAACACCATATATTTT
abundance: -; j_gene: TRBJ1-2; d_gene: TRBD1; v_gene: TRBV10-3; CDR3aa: CAISAKGQGLAGYTF; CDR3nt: TGTGCCATCAGTGCCAAGGGACAGGGTTTAGCTGGCTACACCTTC